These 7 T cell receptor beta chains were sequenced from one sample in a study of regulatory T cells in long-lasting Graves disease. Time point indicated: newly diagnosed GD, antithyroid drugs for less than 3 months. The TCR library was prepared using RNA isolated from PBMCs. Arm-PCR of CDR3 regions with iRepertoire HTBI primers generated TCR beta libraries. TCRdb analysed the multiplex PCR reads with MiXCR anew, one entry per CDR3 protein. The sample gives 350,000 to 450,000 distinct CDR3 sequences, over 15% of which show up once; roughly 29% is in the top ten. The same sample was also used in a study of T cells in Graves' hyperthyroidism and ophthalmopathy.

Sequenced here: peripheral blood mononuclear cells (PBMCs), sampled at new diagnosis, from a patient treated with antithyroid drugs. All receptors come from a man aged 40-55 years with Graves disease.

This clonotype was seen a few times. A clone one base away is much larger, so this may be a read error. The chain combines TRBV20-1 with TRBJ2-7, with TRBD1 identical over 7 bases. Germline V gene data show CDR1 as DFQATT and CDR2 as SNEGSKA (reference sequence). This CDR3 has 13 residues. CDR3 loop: CGAPSTGSYEQYF. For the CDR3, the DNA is TGCGGTGCGCCATCGACAGGGTCCTACGAGCAGTACTTC.

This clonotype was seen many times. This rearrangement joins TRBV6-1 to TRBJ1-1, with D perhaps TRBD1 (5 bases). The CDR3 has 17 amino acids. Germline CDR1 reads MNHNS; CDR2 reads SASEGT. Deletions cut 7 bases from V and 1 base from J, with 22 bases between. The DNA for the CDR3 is TGTGCCAGCACTAAAGCCAACAGACAGAGGGGGAACACTGAAGCTTTCTTT. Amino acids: CASTKANRQRGNTEAFF.

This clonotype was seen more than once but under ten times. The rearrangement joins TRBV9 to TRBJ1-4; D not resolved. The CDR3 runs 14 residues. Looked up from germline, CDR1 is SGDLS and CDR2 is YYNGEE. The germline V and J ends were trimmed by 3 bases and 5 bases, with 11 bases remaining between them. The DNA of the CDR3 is TGTGCCAGCAGCGACGGGCAGGAGAATGAAAAACTGTTTTTT. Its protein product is CASSDGQENEKLFF.

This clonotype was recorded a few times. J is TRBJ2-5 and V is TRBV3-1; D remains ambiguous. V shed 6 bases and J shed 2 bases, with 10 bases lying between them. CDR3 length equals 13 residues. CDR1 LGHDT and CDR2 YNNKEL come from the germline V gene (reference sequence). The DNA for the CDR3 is TGTGCCAGCAGTCGTTTTCTACAAGAGACCCAGTACTTC. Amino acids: CASSRFLQETQYF.

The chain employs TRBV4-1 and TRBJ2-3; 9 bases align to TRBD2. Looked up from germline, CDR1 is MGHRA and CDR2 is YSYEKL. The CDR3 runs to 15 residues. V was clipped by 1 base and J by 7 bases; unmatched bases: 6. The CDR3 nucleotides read TGCGCCAGCAGCCAAGGAGCGGGGGGACCGAATACGCAGTATTTT. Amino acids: CASSQGAGGPNTQYF.

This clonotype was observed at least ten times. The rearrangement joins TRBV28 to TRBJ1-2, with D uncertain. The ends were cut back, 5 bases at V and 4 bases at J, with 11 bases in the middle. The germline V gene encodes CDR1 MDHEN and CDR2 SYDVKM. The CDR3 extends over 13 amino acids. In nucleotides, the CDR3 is TGTGCCAGCAGTAAGGACCGAGTCTATGGCTACACCTTC. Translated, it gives CASSKDRVYGYTF.

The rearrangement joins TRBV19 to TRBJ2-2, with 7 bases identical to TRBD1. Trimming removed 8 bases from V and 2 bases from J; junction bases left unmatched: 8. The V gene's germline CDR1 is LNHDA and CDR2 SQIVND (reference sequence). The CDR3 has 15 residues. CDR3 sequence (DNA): TGTGCCAGTTCTAGAACAGGGGTAAACACCGGGGAGCTGTTTTTT. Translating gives CASSRTGVNTGELFF.